The clone carrying this T cell receptor beta chain occurred many times. The antigen remains unidentified. The data originate from a study of beta chain features in type 1 diabetes. Study in general: Patients looked much like healthy donors when it came to age, gender and cell yields.

Reverse transcribing all isolated RNA meant expressed TCRB transcripts were sequenced. Clones were read by immunoSEQ multiplex PCR, and TCRdb kept only the in-frame ones, dropping some. This table has over 150,000 clones, approximately 8.1% appearing once. Every sorted population was more than 95% pure. Study observations and caveats: More deletions and fewer insertions at VDJ junctions were found in patients with type 1 diabetes. A definitive answer on HLA type influencing TCRB rearrangement was not reached here.

This sequence was found in a man aged 18 to 30 in good health. Sequencing was carried out using central memory CD4+ T cells from blood.

CDR3 region: CAIGTGEAYGYTF. CDR3 sequence (DNA): TGTGCCATAGGGACAGGGGAAGCCTATGGCTACACCTTC. The rearrangement joins TRBV10-3 to TRBJ1-2; TRBD1 agrees at 10 bases. Germline loops: CDR1 ENHRY, CDR2 SYGVKD. Trimming removed 9 bases from V and 4 bases from J; junction bases left unmatched: 5. This CDR3 comprises 13 residues.